This T cell receptor beta chain was obtained from a study of T cell responses to AZD1222 COVID-19 vaccine. Study-level points and caveats: Mostly white British, mostly female donors; authors suggested clonal diversity may be underestimated. Repertoires were collected only later (after the peak T cell response had occurred). Nearly half of unique spike-specific TCRs reportedly avoided B.1.351 and B.1.1.7 mutated regions.

This table comes from immunoSEQ multiplex PCR, and its TCRdb copy is limited to in-frame clones, with some not included. The sample has 150,000 to 200,000 clones; about 86% are singletons. Germline lookup yields CDR1 MGHRA and CDR2 YSYEKL. The germline V and J ends were trimmed by 1 base and 0 bases, with 7 bases remaining between them. The CDR3 contains 15 residues. Worth noting for this clone: The antigen remains undetermined.

Source: peripheral blood, taken 28 days after the second AZD1222 dose. The chain is built from TRBV4-1 and TRBJ1-3; no firm D call. The sequence came from an adult who received the AZD1222 COVID-19 vaccine. This CDR3 is CASSQGYYSGNTIYF. CDR3 coding DNA: TGCGCCAGCAGCCAAGGATATTACTCTGGAAACACCATATATTTT.